The clone carrying this T cell receptor beta chain was seen once. The antigen remains unidentified. The CDR3 extends over 15 amino acids. CDR1 SNHLY and CDR2 FYNNEI come from the germline V gene. The J segment lost 5 bases and the V segment lost 6 bases, leaving 6 bases of the junction unmatched. The sample comes from a study of cytomegalovirus exposure and HLA in healthy donors. Study-wide context: The platform used for the roughly 120 validation repertoires matched that of the roughly 700 first-cohort repertoires, a later analysis reported. Study observations and caveats: A few chains tied to CMV proved CMV antigen-specific in vitro. Cytomegalovirus association was listed for 164 TCR beta chains.

Produced via immunoSEQ multiplex PCR; TCRdb's table is partial and in-frame only. This sample yields 250,000 or so clones, of which 85% to 90% are seen a single time; 0.35% to 0.4% belongs to the top ten. The J gene is TRBJ2-2, the V gene TRBV2; 10 bases are shared with TRBD1. Sequenced input: PBMCs. The sequence derives from a woman between 18 and 29 years old in good health and CMV-seronegative. As DNA, the CDR3 is TGTGCCAGCAGGTGGACAGGGGGAGGGACCGGGGAGCTGTTTTTT. Translated, it gives CASRWTGGGTGELFF. The entire variable domain, with the rest obtained from reference TRBV2 and TRBJ2-2, is as follows: EPEVTQTPSHQVTQMGQEVILRCVPISNHLYFYWYRQILGQKVEFLVSFYNNEISEKSEIFDDQFSVERPDGSNFTLKIRSTKLEDSAMYFCASRWTGGGTGELFFGEGSRLTVL.